Shown below are 27 T cell receptor beta chains from a single sample sequenced in a study of OX40 agonist ivuxolimab in advanced cancers. Assay used: immunoSEQ multiplex PCR; TCRdb lists only in-frame clones, some missing. This table holds 20,000 or so clones, 80% to 90% found once. The sequencing here drew on CD4+ or CD8+ T cells sorted from blood, taken in a trial of the OX40 agonist ivuxolimab. The receptor set was obtained from an adult with an advanced solid tumor such as melanoma, head and neck, liver or kidney cancer.

The chain carries TRBV2 and TRBJ2-3; a weak D match, TRBD2 (6 bases). The CDR3 is made up of 14 amino acids. V shed 10 bases and J shed 5 bases, with 19 bases lying between them. CDR1 SNHLY and CDR2 FYNNEI come from the germline V gene. For the CDR3, the DNA is TGTGCCAACGTAGCGGCCCAGGTCATAGATACGCAGTATTTT. It specifies CANVAAQVIDTQYF. The whole variable domain, filled in from reference TRBV2 and TRBJ2-3, reads EPEVTQTPSHQVTQMGQEVILRCVPISNHLYFYWYRQILGQKVEFLVSFYNNEISEKSEIFDDQFSVERPDGSNFTLKIRSTKLEDSAMYFCANVAAQVIDTQYFGPGTRLTVL.

The chain carries TRBV5-5 and TRBJ1-5; no clear D gene. The CDR3 has 13 amino acids. Germline V gives CDR1 SGHKS, CDR2 YYEKEE (reference sequence). V was cut by 2 bases and J by 8 bases, with 11 bases left in between. CDR3 nucleotide sequence: TGTGCCAGCAGCTTTATAGCCCGGGAGCCCCAGCATTTT. Translation: CASSFIAREPQHF.

The chain is built from TRBV5-6 and TRBJ2-7, with 9 bases identical to TRBD1. The ends lost 4 bases at V and 3 bases at J; junction bases unmatched: 11. Germline CDR1 SGHDT, CDR2 YYEEEE. CDR3 size: 16 residues. The DNA for the CDR3 is TGTGCCAGCAGCGGGTATGGGACAGGGAAAAACTACGAGCAGTACTTC. Residues: CASSGYGTGKNYEQYF.

The CDR3 protein is CASSITGTGSPYGYTF. The CDR3, as DNA: TGTGCCAGCAGTATCACCGGGACAGGGTCCCCCTATGGCTACACCTTC. This chain joins TRBV27 and TRBJ1-2, with 9 nucleotides matching TRBD1. V gave up 5 bases and J gave up 4 bases; unmatched junction bases: 11. Per the germline V gene, CDR1 is MNHEY and CDR2 is SMNVEV (reference sequence). The CDR3 sequence is 16 residues long.

The CDR3 here is CASSHGAGGHYEQYF. DNA of the CDR3: TGTGCCAGCAGCCACGGGGCGGGGGGACACTACGAGCAGTACTTC. The V call is TRBV27, the J call TRBJ2-7; 8 nucleotides match TRBD2. V gave up 6 bases and J gave up 3 bases; unmatched junction bases: 10. Germline CDR1 MNHEY, CDR2 SMNVEV (reference sequence). This CDR3 is built from 15 residues.

This rearrangement joins TRBV5-1 to TRBJ2-1; 7 bases match TRBD1. V trimming: 4 bases; J trimming: 3 bases; junction bases outside the gene matches: 13. The CDR3 sequence is 17 residues long. The V gene's germline CDR1 is SGHRS and CDR2 YFSETQ. CDR3 sequence (DNA): TGCGCCAGCAGCCCGCCCTGGACAGGCGTCGTCTACAATGAGCAGTTCTTC. Translated: CASSPPWTGVVYNEQFF.

J is TRBJ1-1 and V is TRBV7-8, with TRBD1 identical over 8 bases. Germline-derived CDR1 and CDR2 are SGHVS and FQNEAQ. This CDR3 region has 14 residues. J gave up 4 bases and V 4 bases, and 5 bases lay outside the gene matches. The CDR3 protein is CASSSVDRATEAFF. As DNA, the CDR3 is TGTGCCAGCAGCTCGGTGGACAGGGCCACTGAAGCTTTCTTT. Complete variable domain (other parts from reference TRBV7-8 and TRBJ1-1): GAGVSQSPRYKVAKRGQDVALRCDPISGHVSLFWYQQALGQGPEFLTYFQNEAQLDKSGLPSDRFFAERPEGSVSTLKIQRTQQEDSAVYLCASSSVDRATEAFFGQGTRLTVV.

The chain has TRBV4-3 and TRBJ2-7; D ambiguous. Germline CDR1 LGHNA, CDR2 YSLEER. Trimming pared 0 bases from V and 7 bases from J, leaving 10 bases between. CDR3 size: 13 residues. The CDR3 DNA is TGCGCCAGCAGCCAAGATCTCTCCTGGGAGCAGTACTTC. Its protein is CASSQDLSWEQYF.

This chain links TRBV19 with TRBJ1-2; perhaps TRBD1 as D (5 bases). The germline gives CDR1 LNHDA, CDR2 SQIVND (reference sequence). V lost 6 bases and J 8 bases, leaving 19 bases between the germline ends. The CDR3 is 14 amino acids. The CDR3 region is CASSPDSYELGYTF. DNA of the CDR3: TGTGCCAGTAGCCCTGACAGCTACGAGTTAGGCTACACCTTC.

The J gene is TRBJ2-5, the V gene TRBV4-3; D not resolved. Trimming took off 1 base at V and 5 bases at J, with 11 bases between the two ends. This CDR3 contains 14 residues. Germline V gene lookup returns CDR1 LGHNA and CDR2 YSLEER. DNA for the CDR3: TGCGCCAGCAGCCAAGGGTCCAGCGCGGAGACCCAGTACTTC. Translated, it gives CASSQGSSAETQYF.

The rearrangement links TRBV7-2 to TRBJ1-4, with D hard to call. The CDR3 contains 14 residues. Germline V gene lookup returns CDR1 SGHTA and CDR2 FQGNSA. Trimming removed 3 bases at V and 3 bases at J, with 8 bases between. The CDR3 sequence: CASSFKTANEKLFF. CDR3 nucleotides: TGTGCCAGCAGCTTTAAAACGGCTAATGAAAAACTGTTTTTT.

This chain connects TRBV19 to TRBJ2-7; D remains ambiguous. Deletions cut 5 bases from V and 4 bases from J, with 12 bases between. The CDR3 runs 13 residues. Germline CDR1 reads LNHDA; CDR2 reads SQIVND (reference sequence). The CDR3: CASSWAGNYEQYF. DNA for the CDR3: TGTGCCAGTAGTTGGGCTGGAAATTACGAGCAGTACTTC.

The rearrangement joins TRBV11-2 to TRBJ2-5; TRBD2 agrees at 9 bases. The CDR3 contains 15 residues. CDR1 SGHAT and CDR2 FQNNGV come from the germline V gene. V was clipped by 0 bases and J by 5 bases; unmatched bases: 4. The CDR3 DNA sequence: TGTGCCAGCAGCTTAGATGTTAGCGGGGGCGAGACCCAGTACTTC. Translating gives CASSLDVSGGETQYF.

The chain combines TRBV9 with TRBJ1-1, with 7 nucleotides matching TRBD1. The germline gives CDR1 SGDLS, CDR2 YYNGEE. V shed 2 bases and J 6 bases; nucleotides not matched to a gene: 4. The CDR3 totals 13 residues. The CDR3 region is CASSVGQAPEAFF. In nucleotides, the CDR3 is TGTGCCAGCAGCGTCGGACAGGCGCCTGAAGCTTTCTTT.

V gene TRBV5-4 combines with J gene TRBJ1-4, with TRBD1 as a possible D gene (6 bases). V gave up 4 bases and J gave up 8 bases, with 15 bases separating them. Looked up from germline, CDR1 is SGHNT and CDR2 is YYREEE (reference sequence). The CDR3 length is 14 residues. CDR3 coding DNA: TGTGCCAGCAGCCCCGAAGGGGGAGGCGAAAAACTGTTTTTT. Translating it yields CASSPEGGGEKLFF.

The J gene is TRBJ1-1, the V gene TRBV2; D is unresolved. V was pared by 6 bases and J by 4 bases, with 12 bases between. The CDR3 has 13 amino acids. From germline, CDR1 is SNHLY and CDR2 FYNNEI. Here the CDR3 DNA reads TGTGCCAGCAGGGCAGGAGATACCACTGAAGCTTTCTTT. This gives the protein CASRAGDTTEAFF.

The chain couples TRBV6-5 to TRBJ2-3; D unclear. Trimming removed 7 bases at V and 0 bases at J, with 14 bases between. This CDR3 spans 15 amino acids. Germline CDR1 is MNHEY and CDR2 is SVGAGI. The CDR3: CASTPFASSTDTQYF. The DNA of the CDR3 is TGTGCCAGCACCCCCTTCGCATCTAGCACAGATACGCAGTATTTT.

The genes are TRBV28 and TRBJ2-7; D call uncertain. Looked up from germline, CDR1 is MDHEN and CDR2 is SYDVKM. The length of the CDR3 is 13 residues. The V and J ends lost 7 bases and 5 bases respectively, with 15 bases between them. The CDR3: CASINQRGDEQYF. The CDR3 DNA sequence: TGTGCCAGCATTAATCAGCGAGGCGACGAGCAGTACTTC. The whole variable domain, remainder taken from reference TRBV28 and TRBJ2-7, is DVKVTQSSRYLVKRTGEKVFLECVQDMDHENMFWYRQDPGLGLRLIYFSYDVKMKEKGDIPEGYSVSREKKERFSLILESASTNQTSMYLCASINQRGDEQYFGPGTRLTVT.

The chain carries TRBV4-3 and TRBJ2-7, with 7 bases that match TRBD1. CDR1 is LGHNA, CDR2 YSLEER, per germline. CDR3 length: 15 amino acids. V was pared by 0 bases and J by 0 bases, with 2 bases of the junction left unmatched. Here the CDR3 reads CASSQDGTASYEQYF. The CDR3 DNA is TGCGCCAGCAGCCAAGACGGGACAGCCTCCTACGAGCAGTACTTC.

V usage is TRBV27 and J usage is TRBJ2-3, with D maybe TRBD2 (6 bases). Germline V CDR1 and CDR2: MNHEY, SMNVEV (reference sequence). The CDR3 is 16 residues long. Trimming removed 5 bases from V and 3 bases from J, with 18 bases in between. The CDR3 nucleotides are TGTGCCAGCAGTCTTCGGAGGGCCCTTACGACAGATACGCAGTATTTT. Encoded protein: CASSLRRALTTDTQYF.

V is TRBV7-9 and J is TRBJ2-7; the D is unclear. Germline assignment: CDR1 SEHNR and CDR2 FQNEAQ (reference sequence). V was shortened by 5 bases and J by 6 bases, with 11 bases between the two germline ends. CDR3 length: 12 amino acids. CDR3: CASSQTSFEQYF. The CDR3 DNA reads TGTGCCAGCAGCCAGACTTCTTTCGAGCAGTACTTC. Looking up the rest from reference TRBV7-9 and TRBJ2-7 gives the full variable domain: DTGVSQNPRHKITKRGQNVTFRCDPISEHNRLYWYRQTLGQGPEFLTYFQNEAQLEKSRLLSDRFSAERPKGSFSTLEIQRTEQGDSAMYLCASSQTSFEQYFGPGTRLTVT.

This clone was found once. This chain joins TRBV19 and TRBJ1-1; TRBD1 matches at 9 bases. V gave up 6 bases and J gave up 0 bases; unmatched junction bases: 14. From germline, CDR1 is LNHDA and CDR2 SQIVND (reference sequence). The CDR3 is made up of 18 amino acids. The CDR3 DNA follows: TGTGCCAGTAGCAAAGGTACAGGGGGCCGGATAATGAACACTGAAGCTTTCTTT. The encoded protein is CASSKGTGGRIMNTEAFF.

The chain joins TRBV7-6 to TRBJ2-7, with TRBD1 matching 9 bases. There are 14 residues in the CDR3. Trimming took 5 bases from V and 4 from J; bases not matched to a gene: 6. Germline values: CDR1 SGHVS, CDR2 FNYEAQ. DNA for the CDR3: TGTGCCAGCAGCCCGAGACAGGGGGAGTACGAGCAGTACTTC. Translation gives CASSPRQGEYEQYF.

This clone was detected a few times. The rearrangement links TRBV11-2 to TRBJ2-7, with TRBD1 as a possible D gene (6 bases). V lost 1 base, J lost 3 bases, and 10 bases lay in between. The CDR3 contains 14 residues. Germline CDR1 SGHAT, CDR2 FQNNGV. The CDR3 nucleotides are TGTGCCAGCAGCTTAGCAGGGGTGGGCTACGAGCAGTACTTC. Translating gives CASSLAGVGYEQYF.

The rearrangement joins TRBV6-6 to TRBJ2-1; tentative D call: TRBD1 (5 bases). V lost 0 bases to trimming and J lost 4 bases, with 7 bases between them. CDR1 and CDR2 from the germline V gene are MNHNY and SVGAGI (reference sequence). This CDR3 contains 14 residues. The CDR3 DNA reads TGTGCCAGCAGTTACTCCGCAGGGTACAATGAGCAGTTCTTC. It encodes CASSYSAGYNEQFF.

The gene calls are TRBV9 and TRBJ2-1; D possibly uses TRBD1 or TRBD2 (6 bases each). Between the trimmed V and J ends, which lost 7 bases and 0 bases, there was a span of 11 bases. The length of the CDR3 is 14 residues. The germline gives CDR1 SGDLS, CDR2 YYNGEE. CDR3: CASGGGYSYNEQFF. In nucleotides, the CDR3 is TGTGCCAGCGGAGGGGGGTACTCCTACAATGAGCAGTTCTTC.

The chain joins TRBV6-4 to TRBJ2-3; 9 bases line up with TRBD2. J was trimmed by 4 bases and V by 4 bases; bases with no gene match: 9. The CDR3 consists of 16 residues. The germline CDR1 and CDR2 sequences are MRHNA and SNTAGT. CDR3 bases: TGTGCCAGCAGTGTGGAAGCGGGGGGAGTGCCAGATACGCAGTATTTT. Amino acid sequence: CASSVEAGGVPDTQYF.